A single sample is the source of the 9 T cell receptor beta chains below, sequenced in a study of blood T cell repertoires in COVID-19. The protocol was immunoSEQ multiplex PCR, while the TCRdb copy is restricted to in-frame clones and leaves out a portion. The table shows fewer than 90,000 clones, with roughly 75% occurring only once. Sequenced: peripheral blood. The source is a woman aged 50 to 65 with acute or convalescent COVID-19.

The chain recombines TRBV5-1 with TRBJ1-4, with unresolved D. Germline V gene data show CDR1 as SGHRS and CDR2 as YFSETQ. Trimming shortened V by 4 bases and J by 1 base, and 11 bases separated the two germline ends. This CDR3 has 15 residues. CDR3 in amino acids: CASSREQLTNEKLFF. The CDR3 DNA follows: TGCGCCAGCAGCCGCGAACAGTTAACTAATGAAAAACTGTTTTTT.

V usage is TRBV19 and J usage is TRBJ2-7, with 7 bases aligning to TRBD2. The junction had 4 bases not matched to a gene; V was cut back by 5 bases and J by 3 bases. Looked up from germline, CDR1 is LNHDA and CDR2 is SQIVND (reference sequence). The CDR3 loop spans 13 amino acids. CDR3 sequence: CASSLGEGYEQYF. The CDR3 nucleotides are TGTGCCAGTAGTCTAGGGGAGGGCTACGAGCAGTACTTC.

The chain employs TRBV4-3 and TRBJ1-2; the D gene is possibly TRBD1 (5 bases). The germline gives CDR1 LGHNA, CDR2 YSLEER. Trimming pared 0 bases from V and 4 bases from J, leaving 9 bases between. The CDR3 is made up of 14 amino acids. For the CDR3, the DNA is TGCGCCAGCAGCCAAGATGGGGGGAGCTATGGCTACACCTTC. The encoded protein is CASSQDGGSYGYTF.

The chain carries TRBV7-2 and TRBJ1-2, with D perhaps matching TRBD1 (5 bases). This CDR3 region has 15 residues. V was cut by 5 bases and J by 0 bases, with 13 bases left in between. Germline V gives CDR1 SGHTA, CDR2 FQGNSA. DNA for the CDR3: TGTGCCAGCAGCCTCAGGGTACCCGCTAACTATGGCTACACCTTC. This translates into CASSLRVPANYGYTF.

The chain links TRBV5-1 to TRBJ1-2; D may be TRBD1 (5 bases). There are 15 residues in the CDR3. The germline CDR1 and CDR2 sequences are SGHRS and YFSETQ. The V end was cut by 0 bases, the J end by 3 bases, with 12 bases between. CDR3 DNA sequence: TGCGCCAGCAGCTTGGATACAGGATTCGACTATGGCTACACCTTC. This gives the protein CASSLDTGFDYGYTF.

In its sample, this clone ranks as medium-sized. CDR3 sequence reads: CASSRRGGGDTQYF. CDR3 in DNA: TGTGCCAGCAGCCGGCGGGGGGGCGGAGATACGCAGTATTTT. This chain joins TRBV11-3 and TRBJ2-3; TRBD2 matches at 9 bases. The CDR3 length is 14 residues. The V and J ends lost 5 bases and 5 bases, in that order; junction bases with no gene match: 5. Germline V gene data show CDR1 as SGHNT and CDR2 as YENEEA.

The chain uses TRBV27 and TRBJ2-3; TRBD2 agrees at 9 bases. J was trimmed by 0 bases and V by 0 bases; bases with no gene match: 4. CDR3 length: 17 amino acids. Germline CDR1 MNHEY, CDR2 SMNVEV (reference sequence). The CDR3 here is CASSLSWRGGSTDTQYF. Written as DNA, the CDR3 is TGTGCCAGCAGTTTATCCTGGCGGGGGGGGAGCACAGATACGCAGTATTTT.

This clone showed up just a few times. The genes are TRBV20-1 and TRBJ2-7; D is ambiguous. CDR3 length: 11 residues. Per germline, CDR1 DFQATT and CDR2 SNEGSKA (reference sequence). CDR3: CSLPTLYEQYF. The CDR3 DNA sequence: TGCTCTCTCCCGACTCTCTACGAGCAGTACTTC.

The V call is TRBV5-1, the J call TRBJ2-7; 9 bases align to TRBD2. Germline lookup yields CDR1 SGHRS and CDR2 YFSETQ. This CDR3 spans 15 amino acids. With V trimmed by 2 bases and J by 5 bases, 8 bases remained unmatched. CDR3 sequence reads: CASSLGAGGLNEQYF. The CDR3 DNA follows: TGCGCCAGCAGCTTAGGTGCGGGGGGGCTCAACGAGCAGTACTTC. Looking up the rest from reference TRBV5-1 and TRBJ2-7 gives the full variable domain: KAGVTQTPRYLIKTRGQQVTLSCSPISGHRSVSWYQQTPGQGLQFLFEYFSETQRNKGNFPGRFSGRQFSNSRSEMNVSTLELGDSALYLCASSLGAGGLNEQYFGPGTRLTVT.